The sequence of this TCR beta chain was determined in a study of blood T cell repertoires in COVID-19. Turning to the study itself: There were acute and convalescent COVID-19 samples, and they came from the United States, Italy and Spain.

Libraries were prepared by immunoSEQ multiplex PCR; TCRdb keeps only in-frame clonotypes and omits some of them. The data show 120,000 or so clones, around 80% seen once. Germline-derived CDR1 and CDR2 are LNHDA and SQIVND (reference sequence). The CDR3 is made up of 15 amino acids. Trimming at V came to 7 bases and at J to 0 bases, leaving 7 bases not matched to a gene. This chain connects TRBV19 to TRBJ2-5; 8 nucleotides align to TRBD2. The sequencing input was peripheral blood. The receptor comes from a man aged 45 to 65 with acute or convalescent COVID-19. The CDR3 loop reads CASNPTSANQETQYF. Written as DNA, the CDR3 is TGTGCCAGTAACCCGACTAGCGCCAACCAAGAGACCCAGTACTTC.